This TCR beta chain was recorded in a study of cytotoxic CD8 clonotypes in ibrutinib-treated CLL. Study-level information: Response samples came after a median 12 months of treatment, range 6 to 36.

CDR1 is MDHEN, CDR2 SYDVKM, per germline. The trim removed 8 bases at V and 1 base at J, leaving 3 bases unmatched. The CDR3 has 13 residues. Note on this clone: The antigen is unknown.

Sequencing was designed to attain a depth spanning 1 in 200,000 to 1 in 1 million T cells. TCRdb's table, derived via immunoSEQ multiplex PCR, lists solely in-frame clones and lacks some. The sample records about 200,000 clones, roughly 79% being singletons. Study-level results: Whereas clonality rose at ibrutinib response, it declined toward baseline at progression.

This sequence joins TRBV28 and TRBJ2-3, with 7 bases fitting TRBD2. The material sequenced was PBMCs, taken after 12 months of ibrutinib treatment. The source is a human donor with chronic lymphocytic leukemia. CDR3 loop: CASGRAGTDTQYF. In nucleotides, the CDR3 is TGTGCCAGCGGGAGGGCCGGCACAGATACGCAGTATTTT.